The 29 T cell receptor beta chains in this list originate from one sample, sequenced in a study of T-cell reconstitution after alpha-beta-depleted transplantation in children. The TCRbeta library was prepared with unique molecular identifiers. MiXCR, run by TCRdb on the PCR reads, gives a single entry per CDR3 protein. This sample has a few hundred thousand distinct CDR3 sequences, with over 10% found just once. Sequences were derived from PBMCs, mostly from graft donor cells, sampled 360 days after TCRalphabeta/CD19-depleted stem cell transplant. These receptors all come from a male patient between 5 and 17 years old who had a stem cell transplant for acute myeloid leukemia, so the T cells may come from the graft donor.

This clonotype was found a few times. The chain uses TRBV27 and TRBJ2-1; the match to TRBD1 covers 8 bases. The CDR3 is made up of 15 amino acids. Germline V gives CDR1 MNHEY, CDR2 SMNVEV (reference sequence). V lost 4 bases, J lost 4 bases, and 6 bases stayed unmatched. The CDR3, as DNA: TGTGCCAGCAGTTCTGACAGGGGACGATACAATGAGCAGTTCTTC. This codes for CASSSDRGRYNEQFF.

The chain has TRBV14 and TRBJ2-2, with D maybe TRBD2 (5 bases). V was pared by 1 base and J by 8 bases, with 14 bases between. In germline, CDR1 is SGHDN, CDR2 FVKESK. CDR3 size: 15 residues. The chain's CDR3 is CASSQGPGSRGELFF. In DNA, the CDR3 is TGTGCCAGCAGCCAAGGTCCGGGATCGAGGGGGGAGCTGTTTTTT.

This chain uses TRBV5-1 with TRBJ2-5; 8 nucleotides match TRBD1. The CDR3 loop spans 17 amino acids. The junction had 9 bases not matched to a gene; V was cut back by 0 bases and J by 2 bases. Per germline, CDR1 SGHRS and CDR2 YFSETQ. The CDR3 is CASSLGGLTGGQETQYF. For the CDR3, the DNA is TGCGCCAGCAGCTTGGGGGGACTCACAGGGGGGCAAGAGACCCAGTACTTC. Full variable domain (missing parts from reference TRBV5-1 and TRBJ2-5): KAGVTQTPRYLIKTRGQQVTLSCSPISGHRSVSWYQQTPGQGLQFLFEYFSETQRNKGNFPGRFSGRQFSNSRSEMNVSTLELGDSALYLCASSLGGLTGGQETQYFGPGTRLLVL.

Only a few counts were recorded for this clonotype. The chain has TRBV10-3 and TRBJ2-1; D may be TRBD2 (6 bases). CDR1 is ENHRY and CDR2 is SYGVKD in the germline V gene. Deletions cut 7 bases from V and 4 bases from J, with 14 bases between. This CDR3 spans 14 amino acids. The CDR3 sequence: CAITTAGPYNEQFF. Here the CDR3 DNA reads TGTGCCATCACTACCGCGGGACCTTACAATGAGCAGTTCTTC.

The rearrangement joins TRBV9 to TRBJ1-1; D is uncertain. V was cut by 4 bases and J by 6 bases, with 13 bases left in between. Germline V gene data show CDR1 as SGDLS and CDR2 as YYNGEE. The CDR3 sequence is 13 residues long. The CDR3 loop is CASSPTGEAEAFF. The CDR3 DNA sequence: TGTGCCAGCAGCCCGACCGGGGAGGCTGAAGCTTTCTTT.

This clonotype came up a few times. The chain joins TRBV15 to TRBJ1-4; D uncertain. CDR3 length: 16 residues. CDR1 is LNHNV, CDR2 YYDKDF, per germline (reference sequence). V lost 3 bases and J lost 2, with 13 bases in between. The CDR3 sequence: CATSSLKRMTNEKLFF. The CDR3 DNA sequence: TGTGCCACCAGCAGCCTAAAAAGAATGACTAATGAAAAACTGTTTTTT.

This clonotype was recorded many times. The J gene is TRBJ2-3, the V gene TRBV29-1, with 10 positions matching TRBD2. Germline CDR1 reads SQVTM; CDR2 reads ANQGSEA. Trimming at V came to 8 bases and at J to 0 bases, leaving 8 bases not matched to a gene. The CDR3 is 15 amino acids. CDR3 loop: CSLLRLAGSTDTQYF. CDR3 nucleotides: TGCAGCCTCCTACGACTAGCGGGCAGCACAGATACGCAGTATTTT.

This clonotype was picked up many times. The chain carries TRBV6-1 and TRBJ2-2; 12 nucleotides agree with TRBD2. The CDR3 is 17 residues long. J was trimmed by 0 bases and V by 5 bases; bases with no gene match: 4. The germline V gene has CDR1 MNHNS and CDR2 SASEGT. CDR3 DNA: TGTGCCAGCAGTCTGACTAGCGGGAGAGCGAACACCGGGGAGCTGTTTTTT. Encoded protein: CASSLTSGRANTGELFF.

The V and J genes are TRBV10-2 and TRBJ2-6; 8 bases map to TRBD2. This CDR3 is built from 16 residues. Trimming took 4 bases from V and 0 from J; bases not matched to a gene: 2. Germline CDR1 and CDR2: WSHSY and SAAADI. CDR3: CASSGGGLSGANVLTF. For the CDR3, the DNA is TGCGCCAGCAGTGGCGGGGGGCTCTCTGGGGCCAACGTCCTGACTTTC.

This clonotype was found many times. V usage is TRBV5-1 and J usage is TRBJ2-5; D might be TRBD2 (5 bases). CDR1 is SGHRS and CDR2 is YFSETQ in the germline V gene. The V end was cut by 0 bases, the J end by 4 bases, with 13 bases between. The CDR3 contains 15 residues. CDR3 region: CASSLGSPAGETQYF. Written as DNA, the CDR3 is TGCGCCAGCAGCTTGGGCTCCCCCGCGGGAGAGACCCAGTACTTC.

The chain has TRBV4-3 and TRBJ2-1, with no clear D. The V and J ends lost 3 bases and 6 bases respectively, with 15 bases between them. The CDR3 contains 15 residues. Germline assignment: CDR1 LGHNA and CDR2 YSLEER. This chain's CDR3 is CASSHSLTGGNEQFF. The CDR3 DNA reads TGCGCCAGCAGCCACTCACTAACGGGCGGCAATGAGCAGTTCTTC.

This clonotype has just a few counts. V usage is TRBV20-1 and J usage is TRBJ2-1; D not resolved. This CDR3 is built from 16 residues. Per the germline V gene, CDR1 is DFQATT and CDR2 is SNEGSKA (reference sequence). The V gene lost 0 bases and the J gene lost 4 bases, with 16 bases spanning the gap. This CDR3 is CSAREWVGGGYNEQFF. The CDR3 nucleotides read TGCAGTGCTAGAGAGTGGGTGGGTGGCGGATACAATGAGCAGTTCTTC.

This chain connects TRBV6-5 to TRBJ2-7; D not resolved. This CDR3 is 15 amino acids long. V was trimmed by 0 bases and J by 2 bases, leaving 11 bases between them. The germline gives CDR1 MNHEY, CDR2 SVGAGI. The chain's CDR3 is CASSYSVVDAYEQYF. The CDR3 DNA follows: TGTGCCAGCAGTTACTCGGTCGTGGATGCCTACGAGCAGTACTTC.

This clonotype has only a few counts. CDR3 sequence: CASSFGLAPYEQYF. The CDR3, as DNA: TGTGCCAGCAGTTTTGGACTAGCGCCCTACGAGCAGTACTTC. The chain combines TRBV28 with TRBJ2-7; TRBD2 agrees at 9 bases. This CDR3 spans 14 amino acids. Trimming removed 3 bases from V and 2 bases from J; junction bases left unmatched: 2. Germline CDR1 is MDHEN and CDR2 is SYDVKM.

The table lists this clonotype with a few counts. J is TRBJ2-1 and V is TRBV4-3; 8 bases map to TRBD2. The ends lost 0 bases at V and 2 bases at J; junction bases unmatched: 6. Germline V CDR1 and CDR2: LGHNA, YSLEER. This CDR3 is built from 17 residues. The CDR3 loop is CASSQDQAGATYNEQFF. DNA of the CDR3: TGCGCCAGCAGCCAAGATCAAGCGGGAGCGACCTACAATGAGCAGTTCTTC.

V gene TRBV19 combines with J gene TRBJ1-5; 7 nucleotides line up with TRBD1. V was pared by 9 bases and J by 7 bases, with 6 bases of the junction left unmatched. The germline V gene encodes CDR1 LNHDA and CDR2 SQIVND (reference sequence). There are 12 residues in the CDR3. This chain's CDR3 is CARTGSEQPQHF. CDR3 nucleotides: TGTGCCAGGACAGGGTCGGAACAGCCCCAGCATTTT.

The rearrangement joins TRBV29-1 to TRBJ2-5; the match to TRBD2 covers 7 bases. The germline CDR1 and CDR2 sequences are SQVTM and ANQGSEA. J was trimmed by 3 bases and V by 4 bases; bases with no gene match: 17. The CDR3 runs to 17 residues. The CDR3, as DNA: TGCAGCGTTGGGGGAGGAGTGCGGGCGGGAGTCGAAGAGACCCAGTACTTC. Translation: CSVGGGVRAGVEETQYF.

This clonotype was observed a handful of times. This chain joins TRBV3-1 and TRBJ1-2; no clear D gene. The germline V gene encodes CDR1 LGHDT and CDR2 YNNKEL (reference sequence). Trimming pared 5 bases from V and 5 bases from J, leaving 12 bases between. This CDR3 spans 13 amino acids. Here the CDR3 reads CASSTDRGYGYTF. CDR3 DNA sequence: TGTGCCAGCAGCACGGACCGCGGATATGGCTACACCTTC. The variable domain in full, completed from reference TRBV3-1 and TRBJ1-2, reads DTAVSQTPKYLVTQMGNDKSIKCEQNLGHDTMYWYKQDSKKFLKIMFSYNNKELIINETVPNRFSPKSPDKAHLNLHINSLELGDSAVYFCASSTDRGYGYTFGSGTRLTVV.

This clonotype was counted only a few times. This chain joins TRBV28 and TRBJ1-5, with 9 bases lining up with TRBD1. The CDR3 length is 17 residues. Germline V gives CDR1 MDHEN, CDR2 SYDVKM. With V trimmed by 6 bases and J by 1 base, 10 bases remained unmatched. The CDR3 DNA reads TGTGCCAGCAGCGCGGGACAGGGCAAACCGAGCAATCAGCCCCAGCATTTT. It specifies CASSAGQGKPSNQPQHF.

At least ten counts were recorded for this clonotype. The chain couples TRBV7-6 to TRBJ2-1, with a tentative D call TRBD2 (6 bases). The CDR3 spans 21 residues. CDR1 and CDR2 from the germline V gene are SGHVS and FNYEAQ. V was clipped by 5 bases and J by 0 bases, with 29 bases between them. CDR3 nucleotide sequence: TGTGCCAGCAGCCGAAACTATAGGGTAGCGGCCAAAGTAAGCTCCTACAATGAGCAGTTCTTC. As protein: CASSRNYRVAAKVSSYNEQFF.

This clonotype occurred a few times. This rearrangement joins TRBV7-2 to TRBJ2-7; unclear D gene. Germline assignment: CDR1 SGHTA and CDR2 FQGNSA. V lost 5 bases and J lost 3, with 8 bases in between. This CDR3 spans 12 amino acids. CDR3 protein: CASSAVLYEQYF. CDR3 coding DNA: TGTGCCAGCAGCGCGGTTCTCTACGAGCAGTACTTC.

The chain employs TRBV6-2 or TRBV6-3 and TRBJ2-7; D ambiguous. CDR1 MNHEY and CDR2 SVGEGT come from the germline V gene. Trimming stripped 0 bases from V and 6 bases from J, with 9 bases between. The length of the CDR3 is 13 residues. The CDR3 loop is CASSYSTPSEQYF. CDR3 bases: TGTGCCAGCAGTTACTCTACCCCGAGCGAGCAGTACTTC.

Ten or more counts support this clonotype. The CDR3 spells CASSIGGTEAFF. CDR3 DNA: TGTGCCAGCAGCATTGGGGGGACTGAAGCTTTCTTT. The chain links TRBV7-2 to TRBJ1-1, with TRBD1 as a possible D gene (5 bases). Trimming removed 5 bases at V and 5 bases at J, with 9 bases between. CDR3 length equals 12 residues. Per germline, CDR1 SGHTA and CDR2 FQGNSA. The full variable domain, with the rest looked up from reference TRBV7-2 and TRBJ1-1, is GAGVSQSPSNKVTEKGKDVELRCDPISGHTALYWYRQSLGQGLEFLIYFQGNSAPDKSGLPSDRFSAERTGGSVSTLTIQRTQQEDSAVYLCASSIGGTEAFFGQGTRLTVV.

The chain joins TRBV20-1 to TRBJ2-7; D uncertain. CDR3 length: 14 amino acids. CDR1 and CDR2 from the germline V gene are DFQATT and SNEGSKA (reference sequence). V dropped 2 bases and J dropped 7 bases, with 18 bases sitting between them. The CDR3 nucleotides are TGCAGTGCTAGATTCGTATCGGTGGGCGGAGAGCAGTACTTC. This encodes CSARFVSVGGEQYF.

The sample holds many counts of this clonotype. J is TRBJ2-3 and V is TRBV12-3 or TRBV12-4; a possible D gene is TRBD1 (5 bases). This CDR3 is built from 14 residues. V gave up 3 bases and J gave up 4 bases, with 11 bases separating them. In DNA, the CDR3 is TGTGCCAGCAGTTTCAGGGAAGGGGCAGATACGCAGTATTTT. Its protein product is CASSFREGADTQYF.

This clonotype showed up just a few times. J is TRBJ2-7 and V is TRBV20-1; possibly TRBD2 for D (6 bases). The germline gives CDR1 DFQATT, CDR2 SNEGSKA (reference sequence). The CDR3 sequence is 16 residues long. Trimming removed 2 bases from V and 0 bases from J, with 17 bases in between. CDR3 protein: CSARHHTSLSSYEQYF. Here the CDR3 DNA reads TGCAGTGCTAGACATCATACTAGCTTAAGCTCCTACGAGCAGTACTTC.

The CDR3 region is CASSFFGEAFF. For the CDR3, the DNA is TGTGCCAGCAGTTTTTTCGGCGAAGCTTTCTTT. J is TRBJ1-1 and V is TRBV12-3 or TRBV12-4; D is uncertain. V gave up 3 bases and J gave up 8 bases, with 7 bases separating them. The CDR3 has 11 amino acids.

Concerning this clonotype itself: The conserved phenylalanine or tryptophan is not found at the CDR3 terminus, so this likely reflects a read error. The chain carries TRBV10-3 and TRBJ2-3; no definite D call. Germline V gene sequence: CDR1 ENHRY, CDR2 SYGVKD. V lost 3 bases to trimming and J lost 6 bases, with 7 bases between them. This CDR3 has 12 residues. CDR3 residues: CAISDLMDTQYI. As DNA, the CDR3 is TGTGCCATCAGTGACCTGATGGATACGCAGTATATT.

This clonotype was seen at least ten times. The CDR3 DNA is TGTGCCAGCAGTTTCTTGGACAGGGACGAGCAGTACTTC. As protein: CASSFLDRDEQYF. The chain couples TRBV28 to TRBJ2-7; 8 bases fit TRBD1. Unmatched junction bases numbered 3, after V lost 3 bases and J lost 5 bases. There are 13 residues in the CDR3. Germline lookup yields CDR1 MDHEN and CDR2 SYDVKM. Complete variable domain (other parts from reference TRBV28 and TRBJ2-7): DVKVTQSSRYLVKRTGEKVFLECVQDMDHENMFWYRQDPGLGLRLIYFSYDVKMKEKGDIPEGYSVSREKKERFSLILESASTNQTSMYLCASSFLDRDEQYFGPGTRLTVT.